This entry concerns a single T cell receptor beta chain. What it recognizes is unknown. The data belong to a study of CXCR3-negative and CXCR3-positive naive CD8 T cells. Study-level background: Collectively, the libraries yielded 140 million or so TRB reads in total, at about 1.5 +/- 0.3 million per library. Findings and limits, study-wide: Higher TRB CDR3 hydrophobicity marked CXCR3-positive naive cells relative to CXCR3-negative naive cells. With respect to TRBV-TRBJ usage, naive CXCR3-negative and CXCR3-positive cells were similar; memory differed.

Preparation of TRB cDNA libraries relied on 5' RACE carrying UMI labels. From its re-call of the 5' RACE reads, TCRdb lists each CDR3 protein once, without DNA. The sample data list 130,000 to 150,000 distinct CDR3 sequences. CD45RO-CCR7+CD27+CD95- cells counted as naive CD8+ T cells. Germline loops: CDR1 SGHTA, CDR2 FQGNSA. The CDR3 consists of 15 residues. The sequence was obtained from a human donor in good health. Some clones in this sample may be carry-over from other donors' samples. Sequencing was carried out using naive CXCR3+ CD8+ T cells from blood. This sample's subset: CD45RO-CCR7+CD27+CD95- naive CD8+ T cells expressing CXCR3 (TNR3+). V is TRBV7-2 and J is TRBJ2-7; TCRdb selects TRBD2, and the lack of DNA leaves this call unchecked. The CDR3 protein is CASSQSLRGSYEQYF.